These T cell receptor beta chains were read from a single sample in a study of blood T cell repertoires in COVID-19. Using immunoSEQ multiplex PCR, the repertoire was profiled, and TCRdb retains in-frame clones only, with some absent. The sample has approximately 380,000 clones, 90% to 95% seen once. Input material: PBMCs or T cells enriched from blood (not recorded which). The receptors stem from a woman between 35 and 50 years old who had been exposed to COVID-19. CDR3s include the opening cysteine and the closing phenylalanine or tryptophan. A D gene is named only where the DNA matches it firmly. Some rows have no size entry. The others give once, few or many, or a class for an expanded clone.

d_gene: NA; abundance: NA; v_gene: TRBV5-1; j_gene: TRBJ2-7; CDR3nt: TGCGCCAGCAGCTCCCTACCATTCACACCGGGGGACGAGCAGTACTTC; CDR3aa: CASSSLPFTPGDEQYF
d_gene: NA; abundance: NA; v_gene: TRBV5-1; j_gene: TRBJ1-2; CDR3nt: TGCGCCAGCAGCTTGGACGGGGTTATGGTTGGCTACACCTTC; CDR3aa: CASSLDGVMVGYTF
d_gene: TRBD1; abundance: NA; v_gene: TRBV5-6; j_gene: TRBJ2-7; CDR3nt: TGTGCCAGCAGCCAAGGACAGGGGGAGTTTTACGAGCAGTACTTC; CDR3aa: CASSQGQGEFYEQYF
d_gene: TRBD1; abundance: few; v_gene: TRBV7-7; j_gene: TRBJ2-7; CDR3nt: TGTGCTAGCAGCTCCAACCGGGACAGGGTCGCCTACGAGCAGTACTTC; CDR3aa: CASSSNRDRVAYEQYF
d_gene: NA; abundance: NA; v_gene: TRBV21-1; j_gene: TRBJ1-2; CDR3nt: TGTGCCAGCAGAGGGACAGAAGAAGATGGCTACACCTTC; CDR3aa: CASRGTEEDGYTF
d_gene: NA; abundance: NA; v_gene: TRBV5-4; j_gene: TRBJ1-1; CDR3nt: TGTGCCAGCAGCCCCGAGGGAAGGAACACTGAAGCTTTCTTT; CDR3aa: CASSPEGRNTEAFF
d_gene: TRBD1; abundance: NA; v_gene: TRBV7-6; j_gene: TRBJ2-7; CDR3nt: TGTGCCAGCAGCTTATTCCCAGGGGGCAACGAGCAGTACTTC; CDR3aa: CASSLFPGGNEQYF
d_gene: NA; abundance: NA; v_gene: TRBV5-1; j_gene: TRBJ2-6; CDR3nt: TGCGCCAGCAGCTTGGCAGGGATCTCACTCAGTGGGGCCAACGTCCTGACTTTC; CDR3aa: CASSLAGISLSGANVLTF
d_gene: NA; abundance: NA; v_gene: TRBV29-1; j_gene: TRBJ1-3; CDR3nt: TGCAGCGCCTGGAGGGCCTCTGGAAACACCATATATTTT; CDR3aa: CSAWRASGNTIYF
d_gene: NA; abundance: NA; v_gene: TRBV5-4; j_gene: TRBJ2-7; CDR3nt: TGTGCCAGCACCCAAGGCCCAGGGCCAGTGGGTGAGCAGTACTTC; CDR3aa: CASTQGPGPVGEQYF
d_gene: TRBD1; abundance: NA; v_gene: TRBV3-1/TRBV3-2; j_gene: TRBJ2-2; CDR3nt: TGTGCCAGCAACCCGGACAGGGGGCTTAGGGTGGACTCCGGGGAGCTGTTTTTT; CDR3aa: CASNPDRGLRVDSGELFF
d_gene: TRBD1; abundance: NA; v_gene: TRBV12-3/TRBV12-4; j_gene: TRBJ1-5; CDR3nt: TGTGCCAGCACAGGGGGTTGGGATCAGCCCCAGCATTTT; CDR3aa: CASTGGWDQPQHF
d_gene: TRBD1; abundance: NA; v_gene: TRBV6-2/TRBV6-3; j_gene: TRBJ2-5; CDR3nt: TGTGCCAGCAGTTACCGAGGGACAGGGGGCCCTAGGTACTTC; CDR3aa: CASSYRGTGGPRYF
d_gene: TRBD2; abundance: NA; v_gene: TRBV2; j_gene: TRBJ2-1; CDR3nt: TGTGCCAGCAGTGAAGGACTAGCGGGGGCCCCGTCGAATGAGCAGTTCTTC; CDR3aa: CASSEGLAGAPSNEQFF
d_gene: TRBD1; abundance: NA; v_gene: TRBV27; j_gene: TRBJ1-2; CDR3nt: TGTGCCAGCAGTTTCGACAGGGGGGTTTATGGCTACACCTTC; CDR3aa: CASSFDRGVYGYTF
d_gene: TRBD2; abundance: NA; v_gene: TRBV7-3; j_gene: TRBJ2-2; CDR3nt: TGTGCCAGCAGCCCGAGCGTACTAGCGGGGGGGCCTAGTGGGACCGGGGAGCTGTTTTTT; CDR3aa: CASSPSVLAGGPSGTGELFF
d_gene: TRBD2; abundance: NA; v_gene: TRBV25-1; j_gene: TRBJ2-5; CDR3nt: TGTGCCAGCAAAGAGGAGCTAGCGGGAGTGGGAGAGACCCAGTACTTC; CDR3aa: CASKEELAGVGETQYF
d_gene: TRBD1; abundance: NA; v_gene: TRBV11-3; j_gene: TRBJ1-2; CDR3nt: TGTGCCAGCAGCGGACGGGACAGGGAGGTCTATGGCTACACCTTC; CDR3aa: CASSGRDREVYGYTF
d_gene: NA; abundance: NA; v_gene: TRBV5-1; j_gene: TRBJ1-5; CDR3nt: TGCGCCAGCAGAACGGGACCTGGAGGGGAACAGCCCCAGCATTTT; CDR3aa: CASRTGPGGEQPQHF
d_gene: NA; abundance: NA; v_gene: TRBV19; j_gene: TRBJ1-1; CDR3nt: TGTGCCAGTAGTATTCATTACAGTAAGCTGAACACTGAAGCTTTCTTT; CDR3aa: CASSIHYSKLNTEAFF
d_gene: TRBD1; abundance: few; v_gene: TRBV18; j_gene: TRBJ2-7; CDR3nt: TGTGCCAGCTCACCCTCGCCCGGGACAGGGGCCTCCTACGAGCAGTACTTC; CDR3aa: CASSPSPGTGASYEQYF
d_gene: NA; abundance: once; v_gene: TRBV7-8; j_gene: TRBJ1-6; CDR3nt: TGTGCCAGCAGCTTATTGGCTCGGGGTGAGGAATCCACCGGGGTGAGGAATTCACCCCTCCACTTT; CDR3aa: CASSLLARGEESTGVRNSPLHF
d_gene: NA; abundance: once; v_gene: TRBV18; j_gene: TRBJ1-2; CDR3nt: TGTGCCAGCTCACCAACTCTCGCAGGGGAAGGCTACACCTTC; CDR3aa: CASSPTLAGEGYTF
d_gene: NA; abundance: NA; v_gene: TRBV5-6; j_gene: TRBJ2-6; CDR3nt: TGTGCCAGCAGCTTAGTCGGGGCTGGGGCCAACGTCCTGACTTTC; CDR3aa: CASSLVGAGANVLTF
d_gene: NA; abundance: NA; v_gene: TRBV19; j_gene: TRBJ2-3; CDR3nt: TGTGCCAGTACCCCGGTAAGGGGAGATACGCAGTATTTT; CDR3aa: CASTPVRGDTQYF
d_gene: NA; abundance: few; v_gene: TRBV9; j_gene: TRBJ2-1; CDR3nt: TGTGCCAGCAGCGTAGACTTCGGGGATGAGCAGTTCTTC; CDR3aa: CASSVDFGDEQFF
d_gene: NA; abundance: few; v_gene: TRBV3-1/TRBV3-2; j_gene: TRBJ1-1; CDR3nt: TGTGCCAGCAGCCAAGATCCTGAGGCCGCGGTGTTCTTT; CDR3aa: CASSQDPEAAVFF
d_gene: TRBD2; abundance: NA; v_gene: TRBV28; j_gene: TRBJ2-5; CDR3nt: TGTGCCAGCAGTGCCGGGGGGGTAGAAGAGACCCAGTACTTC; CDR3aa: CASSAGGVEETQYF
d_gene: TRBD1; abundance: NA; v_gene: TRBV14; j_gene: TRBJ1-2; CDR3nt: TGTGCCAGCAGCCAGGGGACGACAGGGGGATCTACCTTC; CDR3aa: CASSQGTTGGSTF
d_gene: NA; abundance: NA; v_gene: TRBV5-1; j_gene: TRBJ1-1; CDR3nt: TGCGCCAGCAGCCCCGGTGGGGGGGGGAACACTGAAGCTTTCTTT; CDR3aa: CASSPGGGGNTEAFF
d_gene: TRBD1; abundance: NA; v_gene: TRBV12-3/TRBV12-4; j_gene: TRBJ1-1; CDR3nt: TGTGCCAGCAGTTACAGGGGAGACACTGAAGCTTTCTTT; CDR3aa: CASSYRGDTEAFF
d_gene: NA; abundance: NA; v_gene: TRBV5-4; j_gene: TRBJ2-1; CDR3nt: TGTGCCAGCACCCCCGGATGGGGGGTGGAGCAGTTCTTC; CDR3aa: CASTPGWGVEQFF